These 18 T cell receptor beta chains came from one sample sequenced in a study of blood T cells in healthy people across ages (dated by TCRdb to about 2015). Library prep was done by 5' RACE. Sequencing took place on an Illumina HiSeq 2500. A second 7 to 11 cycle PCR used a sample-barcoded 5' primer and a J-beta primer mix. Starting from the raw public reads, TCRdb applied fastp trimming at Q25, assembled clones with MiXCR and retained in-frame beta chains. Rows merge per CDR3 protein into single entries with the most common DNA and genes. Counted in this sample were hundreds of thousands of distinct CDR3 sequences; over 40% of them appeared once. Clones ranked in the top ten supply 25% to 30% of the sample. Sequenced: blood. These receptors were collected from an elderly man in good health.

On this clonotype: A much larger clone sits a single nucleotide away, making a read error possible. The rearrangement joins TRBV29-1 to TRBJ2-7, with 8 bases that match TRBD1. Germline values: CDR1 SQVTM, CDR2 ANQGSEA. The length of the CDR3 is 14 residues. After removal of 0 bases from V and 5 bases from J, the junction contained 6 bases not matched to a gene. Written as DNA, the CDR3 is TGCAGCGTTGAAGATCGGGGGACAGGAGACGAGCAGTACGTC. As protein: CSVEDRGTGDEQYV.

This clonotype appeared once. CDR3 protein: CASSVGLAMNTGELFF. The CDR3 coding sequence is TGCGCCAGCAGCGTAGGACTAGCGATGAACACCGGGGAGCTGTTTTTT. The chain employs TRBV5-1 and TRBJ2-2, with 9 bases lining up with TRBD2. V gave up 4 bases and J gave up 1 base; unmatched junction bases: 5. This CDR3 has 16 residues. Germline V lookup: CDR1 SGHRS, CDR2 YFSETQ.

The chain recombines TRBV20-1 with TRBJ2-7; D is unclear. The CDR3 extends over 11 amino acids. Germline V lookup: CDR1 DFQATT, CDR2 SNEGSKA (reference sequence). V dropped 2 bases and J dropped 6 bases, with 8 bases sitting between them. CDR3 DNA sequence: TGCAGTGCTAGAAGGGCTTCCGAGCAGTACTTC. This sequence encodes CSARRASEQYF.

The chain links TRBV13 to TRBJ2-1; TRBD2 agrees at 7 bases. The closer fit of TRBJ2-7 to the DNA end suggests the J call may be wrong. Germline V gene sequence: CDR1 PRHDT, CDR2 FYEKMQ (reference sequence). The CDR3 loop spans 15 amino acids. The DNA of the CDR3 is TGTGCCAGCAGCCGGACTAGGGGACCCTACAATGAGCAGTACTTC. It encodes CASSRTRGPYNEQYF.

This clonotype appeared a few times. The chain carries TRBV4-3 and TRBJ2-7; 7 nucleotides agree with TRBD1. V shed 4 bases and J 6 bases; nucleotides not matched to a gene: 6. The CDR3 has 13 residues. Per germline, CDR1 LGHNA and CDR2 YSLEER. CDR3 nucleotide sequence: TGCGCCAGCAGCCGGTCTAGGGGGCGCGAGCAGTACTTC. This translates into CASSRSRGREQYF.

This clonotype showed up just once. The chain joins TRBV7-9 to TRBJ2-7, with D possibly called TRBD1 or TRBD2 (5 bases each). The DNA matches TRBJ2-5 better at its end, which makes the J call doubtful. The germline gives CDR1 SEHNR, CDR2 FQNEAQ (reference sequence). The CDR3 has 15 amino acids. CDR3 amino acids: CASSRPTYWGETQYF. The CDR3 DNA reads TGTGCCAGCAGCAGACCGACATATTGGGGGGAGACCCAGTACTTC.

The chain combines TRBV3-1 with TRBJ1-2, with D maybe TRBD1 (5 bases). Germline V gene data show CDR1 as LGHDT and CDR2 as YNNKEL (reference sequence). V was trimmed by 1 base and J by 8 bases, leaving 11 bases between them. The CDR3 extends over 13 amino acids. CDR3 nucleotide sequence: TGTGCCAGCAGCCAAGTAGACAGTAAAGGCTACACCTTC. Protein sequence: CASSQVDSKGYTF.

This clonotype was observed a handful of times. This sequence joins TRBV4-2 and TRBJ2-3, with TRBD2 identical over 7 bases. The CDR3 runs to 16 residues. The germline V gene has CDR1 LGHNA and CDR2 YNFKEQ. With V trimmed by 3 bases and J by 6 bases, 12 bases remained unmatched. Written as DNA, the CDR3 is TGTGCCAGCAGCCAGAGGTTGCTAGCGGCTGCGGATACGCAGTATTTT. It translates to CASSQRLLAAADTQYF.

At least ten counts were recorded for this clonotype. V and J are TRBV12-5 and TRBJ2-2; D uncertain. The CDR3 covers 12 residues. Deletions cut 5 bases from V and 5 bases from J, with 6 bases between. The germline gives CDR1 LGHNT, CDR2 FRNRAP. In DNA form, the CDR3 reads TGTGCTAGTGGTCCTCATACCGGGGAGCTGTTTTTT. This translates into CASGPHTGELFF.

This clonotype showed up just a few times. The chain is built from TRBV5-1 and TRBJ1-2; 7 nucleotides line up with TRBD1. The CDR3 loop spans 15 amino acids. Trimming removed 4 bases from V and 6 bases from J; junction bases left unmatched: 12. Germline assignment: CDR1 SGHRS and CDR2 YFSETQ. The CDR3 DNA follows: TGCGCCAGCAGCCCTGCGCGGGACAGAGGAGATGGCTACACCTTC. Translating it yields CASSPARDRGDGYTF.

The chain uses TRBV7-2 and TRBJ2-5; TRBD2 agrees at 7 bases. The CDR3 consists of 16 residues. Trimming took 5 bases from V and 5 from J; bases not matched to a gene: 14. CDR1 is SGHTA, CDR2 FQGNSA, per germline. For the CDR3, the DNA is TGTGCCAGCAGCGTCATCAGGAGGGAGGGCCGTGAGACCCAGTACTTC. It translates to CASSVIRREGRETQYF. Complete variable domain (other parts from reference TRBV7-2 and TRBJ2-5): GAGVSQSPSNKVTEKGKDVELRCDPISGHTALYWYRQSLGQGLEFLIYFQGNSAPDKSGLPSDRFSAERTGGSVSTLTIQRTQQEDSAVYLCASSVIRREGRETQYFGPGTRLLVL.

This clonotype came up a few times. The chain couples TRBV6-1 to TRBJ1-1, with D perhaps TRBD1 (6 bases). The CDR3 has 13 amino acids. In germline, CDR1 is MNHNS, CDR2 SASEGT. Trimming shortened V by 7 bases and J by 5 bases, and 14 bases separated the two germline ends. The CDR3 sequence is CASIRTGKTEAFF. As DNA, the CDR3 is TGTGCCAGCATCCGAACAGGGAAGACTGAAGCTTTCTTT.

This clonotype turned up a few times. V and J are TRBV20-1 and TRBJ2-3, with TRBD2 matching 9 bases. Germline V gene data show CDR1 as DFQATT and CDR2 as SNEGSKA (reference sequence). V lost 7 bases, J lost 2 bases, and 7 bases stayed unmatched. The CDR3 sequence is 14 residues long. CDR3 sequence: CSVTTSGPTDTQYF. CDR3 nucleotides: TGCAGTGTCACGACTAGCGGACCCACAGATACGCAGTATTTT.

This clonotype occurred many times. This rearrangement joins TRBV7-2 to TRBJ2-5; no firm D call. The CDR3 is 13 residues long. Between the trimmed V and J ends, which lost 4 bases and 5 bases, there was a span of 11 bases. Germline V gene lookup returns CDR1 SGHTA and CDR2 FQGNSA. The CDR3 loop reads CASSSPTTETQYF. The CDR3 DNA reads TGTGCCAGCAGCTCACCGACCACGGAGACCCAGTACTTC. The full variable domain, rest sourced from reference TRBV7-2 and TRBJ2-5, is GAGVSQSPSNKVTEKGKDVELRCDPISGHTALYWYRQSLGQGLEFLIYFQGNSAPDKSGLPSDRFSAERTGGSVSTLTIQRTQQEDSAVYLCASSSPTTETQYFGPGTRLLVL.

This clonotype was observed at least ten times. The genes are TRBV21-1 and TRBJ1-5; the D segment call TRBD1 is taken from the table without a DNA check. TRBV21-1 corresponds to a pseudogene. This CDR3 is built from 14 residues. The CDR3 nucleotides are TGTGCCAGCGAGGGGGCAGATAGCAATCAGCCCCAGCATTTT. This codes for CASEGADSNQPQHF.

To note about this clonotype: A much larger clone differs by one base, so this may be a read error. The chain is built from TRBV20-1 and TRBJ2-7, with D maybe TRBD1 (5 bases). In germline, CDR1 is DFQATT, CDR2 SNEGSKA (reference sequence). This CDR3 spans 15 amino acids. Deletions cut 4 bases from V and 7 bases from J, with 23 bases between. The CDR3, as DNA: TGCAGTGCTATCGATCCCACAGGATTCTACAATGAGCAGTACTTC. Amino acids: CSAIDPTGFYNEQYF.

The chain carries TRBV25-1 and TRBJ2-2; perhaps TRBD2 as D (5 bases). The CDR3 covers 14 residues. Germline lookup yields CDR1 MGHDK and CDR2 SYGVNS. V was shortened by 4 bases and J by 1 base, with 7 bases between the two germline ends. Here the CDR3 DNA reads TGTGCCAGCAGTGGCCGGGGGAACACCGGGGAGCTGTTTTTT. This translates into CASSGRGNTGELFF.

This clonotype was seen only a few times. This chain links TRBV3-1 with TRBJ2-2, with no clear D. Germline assignment: CDR1 LGHDT and CDR2 YNNKEL (reference sequence). CDR3 length: 16 amino acids. Trimming took 0 bases from V and 1 from J, leaving 9 bases between them. The CDR3 DNA reads TGTGCCAGCAGCCAAGATACGGGCCGGAACACCGGGGAGCTGTTTTTT. It encodes CASSQDTGRNTGELFF.